The 13 T cell receptor beta chains in this list originate from one sample, sequenced in a study of memory CD4+ T cells and cytomegalovirus serostatus. Some clones are missing from TCRdb's copy, which holds only in-frame ones; the method was immunoSEQ multiplex PCR. The table includes fewer than 90,000 clones, 78% detected once. The sort gate was single viable CD3+CD4+CD8-CD45RO+ cells for memory CD4+ T cells. What was sequenced was memory CD4+ T cells from blood. The receptors derive from an adult in good health and CMV-seropositive.

The chain employs TRBV30 and TRBJ1-1, with unresolved D. The CDR3 consists of 15 residues. Germline V gives CDR1 GTSNPN, CDR2 SVGIG (reference sequence). The ends were cut back, 3 bases at V and 1 base at J, with 15 bases in the middle. The CDR3 DNA reads as TGTGCCTGGAGGGCAATGCGGGGAGGGAACACTGAAGCTTTCTTT. Protein product: CAWRAMRGGNTEAFF.

The chain combines TRBV18 with TRBJ1-2; D is perhaps TRBD1 (5 bases). V was clipped by 4 bases and J by 5 bases, with 20 bases between them. This CDR3 has 16 amino acids. Germline lookup yields CDR1 KGHSH and CDR2 LQKENI. CDR3 residues: CASSLTKVKGEYGYTF. The CDR3 DNA sequence: TGTGCCAGCTCACTTACAAAGGTCAAAGGGGAATATGGCTACACCTTC.

This clone was counted a few times. The chain links TRBV19 to TRBJ2-6, with TRBD2 as a possible D gene (5 bases). V was cut by 5 bases and J by 3 bases, with 8 bases left in between. Per germline, CDR1 LNHDA and CDR2 SQIVND (reference sequence). The CDR3 has 14 residues. CDR3 sequence (DNA): TGTGCCAGTAGTCACAGCGGTGGGGCCAACGTCCTGACTTTC. Translating gives CASSHSGGANVLTF.

This clone was detected only a few times. The chain is built from TRBV10-3 and TRBJ2-3; the D is unclear. The CDR3 runs 12 residues. Germline V gene data show CDR1 as ENHRY and CDR2 as SYGVKD. V shed 2 bases and J shed 2 bases, with 2 bases lying between them. CDR3 DNA: TGTGCCATCAGTGAGGCCACAGATACGCAGTATTTT. The encoded protein is CAISEATDTQYF.

The sample holds one count of this clone. The CDR3 DNA is TGCGCCAGCAGCCACCAAGGGGTTCTAGGGGGTATGAATGAGCAGTTCTTC. This codes for CASSHQGVLGGMNEQFF. The chain uses TRBV4-1 and TRBJ2-1; a possible D gene is TRBD1 (6 bases). Germline CDR1 and CDR2: MGHRA and YSYEKL. Trimming took off 3 bases at V and 7 bases at J, with 22 bases between the two ends. The length of the CDR3 is 17 residues.

This clone appeared a few times. This chain uses TRBV5-1 with TRBJ2-5; possible D gene TRBD1, 5 bases. The ends were cut back, 0 bases at V and 5 bases at J, with 14 bases in the middle. CDR1 is SGHRS and CDR2 is YFSETQ in the germline V gene. This CDR3 has 15 residues. The CDR3 protein is CASSLEDMRQETQYF. The CDR3 DNA follows: TGCGCCAGCAGCTTGGAGGACATGCGTCAGGAGACCCAGTACTTC.

This chain joins TRBV7-2 and TRBJ2-1; D gene ambiguous. The CDR3 consists of 16 residues. Germline CDR1 reads SGHTA; CDR2 reads FQGNSA. The V and J ends lost 1 base and 0 bases respectively, with 10 bases between them. Written as DNA, the CDR3 is TGTGCCAGCAGCTTAGGTCCAGTCAGCTCCTACAATGAGCAGTTCTTC. Translating it yields CASSLGPVSSYNEQFF.

The chain carries TRBV18 and TRBJ1-1; 12 nucleotides match TRBD1. V was pared by 3 bases and J by 6 bases, with 8 bases of the junction left unmatched. Germline assignment: CDR1 KGHSH and CDR2 LQKENI. This CDR3 has 16 residues. CDR3 loop: CASSPTGQGAGAEAFF. In DNA form, the CDR3 reads TGTGCCAGCTCACCGACGGGACAGGGGGCGGGGGCTGAAGCTTTCTTT.

The gene calls are TRBV15 and TRBJ2-4; D unclear. V dropped 8 bases and J dropped 4 bases, with 6 bases sitting between them. Germline assignment: CDR1 LNHNV and CDR2 YYDKDF (reference sequence). The CDR3 loop spans 11 amino acids. The CDR3 loop is CATGVKNIQYF. The DNA for the CDR3 is TGTGCCACCGGGGTTAAAAACATTCAGTACTTC.

The chain employs TRBV5-6 and TRBJ2-7, with a tentative D call TRBD1 (6 bases). Trimming removed 4 bases at V and 5 bases at J, with 16 bases between. CDR3 length: 14 amino acids. Germline V gene data show CDR1 as SGHDT and CDR2 as YYEEEE. The CDR3 DNA follows: TGTGCCAGCAGCACAACAGGGCGTGCGGACGAGCAGTACTTC. Translating it yields CASSTTGRADEQYF. Based on the CDR3 plus reference TRBV5-6 and TRBJ2-7, the full variable domain is DAGVTQSPTHLIKTRGQQVTLRCSPKSGHDTVSWYQQALGQGPQFIFQYYEEEERQRGNFPDRFSGHQFPNYSSELNVNALLLGDSALYLCASSTTGRADEQYFGPGTRLTVT.

This clone appeared once. The chain has TRBV7-2 and TRBJ1-2, with 7 bases fitting TRBD1. CDR1 is SGHTA and CDR2 is FQGNSA in the germline V gene. V shed 5 bases, J shed 6 bases, and the junction held 12 bases outside the gene matches. The CDR3 extends over 15 amino acids. CDR3 in DNA: TGTGCCAGCAGCCCTTCGACAGGGCTCATGGATGGCTACACCTTC. This codes for CASSPSTGLMDGYTF.

This chain uses TRBV5-4 with TRBJ2-5; 7 positions agree with TRBD1. Germline values: CDR1 SGHNT, CDR2 YYREEE (reference sequence). V lost 2 bases to trimming and J lost 3 bases; unmatched junction nucleotides: 1. The CDR3 covers 13 residues. This CDR3 reads CASSFTGEETQYF. The CDR3 nucleotides are TGTGCCAGCAGCTTCACAGGGGAAGAGACCCAGTACTTC. Supplemented by reference TRBV5-4 and TRBJ2-5, the full variable domain reads ETGVTQSPTHLIKTRGQQVTLRCSSQSGHNTVSWYQQALGQGPQFIFQYYREEENGRGNFPPRFSGLQFPNYSSELNVNALELDDSALYLCASSFTGEETQYFGPGTRLLVL.

The chain employs TRBV5-1 and TRBJ2-2; 12 positions agree with TRBD1. Germline trimming cut 4 bases from V and 5 bases from J; bases unmatched to any gene: 12. Germline V CDR1 and CDR2: SGHRS, YFSETQ. This CDR3 is built from 18 residues. The DNA for the CDR3 is TGCGCCAGCAGCGAAGAGGGACAGGGGGCAAGGGGGACCGGGGAGCTGTTTTTT. It specifies CASSEEGQGARGTGELFF. Based on the CDR3 plus reference TRBV5-1 and TRBJ2-2, the full variable domain is KAGVTQTPRYLIKTRGQQVTLSCSPISGHRSVSWYQQTPGQGLQFLFEYFSETQRNKGNFPGRFSGRQFSNSRSEMNVSTLELGDSALYLCASSEEGQGARGTGELFFGEGSRLTVL.